The 2 T cell receptor beta chains listed next were all sequenced from one sample in a study of blood T cell repertoires in COVID-19. The data were produced by immunoSEQ multiplex PCR, yet TCRdb's version contains in-frame clones alone and is incomplete. Altogether 150,000 to 200,000 clones are present, less than 90% being singletons, with the ten largest covering 7.6%. Source material: peripheral blood. The receptor source for this set is a woman aged 70-85 years with COVID-19, enrolled during active disease.

This rearrangement joins TRBV4-1 to TRBJ2-2, with 10 bases identical to TRBD2. V lost 4 bases, J lost 0 bases, and 8 bases stayed unmatched. The CDR3 totals 18 residues. Germline CDR1 reads MGHRA; CDR2 reads YSYEKL. CDR3 protein: CASSPSGTSASNTGELFF. The CDR3 DNA reads TGCGCCAGCAGCCCCTCCGGGACTAGCGCTTCGAACACCGGGGAGCTGTTTTTT.

The CDR3 nucleotides are TGTGCCAGCAGCGTAGGGACAGGGGGCATGAATCAGCCCCAGCATTTT. As protein: CASSVGTGGMNQPQHF. The J gene is TRBJ1-5, the V gene TRBV7-6; 12 nucleotides match TRBD1. Germline CDR1 reads SGHVS; CDR2 reads FNYEAQ. The CDR3 runs 16 residues. V gave up 5 bases and J gave up 4 bases; unmatched junction bases: 6.